The clone carrying this T cell receptor beta chain was found a few times. The antigen is undetermined. The sample originates from a study of blood T cells in healthy people across ages. The study's findings and limits: In long-lived donors, naive CD4+ cell counts and diversity exceeded those of aged donors.

The V end was cut by 3 bases, the J end by 3 bases, with 15 bases between. Germline lookup yields CDR1 DFQATT and CDR2 SNEGSKA (reference sequence). The CDR3 is 16 amino acids. Next came a second PCR, run for about 6 to 11 cycles, which used a sample-barcoded 5' primer along with a J-beta primer mix. Each cDNA molecule was tagged by a template-switch adaptor with 12 random nucleotides. TCRdb recomputed calls from the 5' RACE reads with MiXCR, one row per CDR3 protein. Of about 1.4 million distinct CDR3 sequences listed, around 55% are singletons. Input material: blood. This TCR came from a young man in good health. The gene calls are TRBV20-1 and TRBJ2-6, with D unresolved. CDR3 DNA sequence: TGCAGTGCTAGGACCAGGCGTGACCTTGGGGCCAACGTCCTGACTTTC. Its protein is CSARTRRDLGANVLTF.